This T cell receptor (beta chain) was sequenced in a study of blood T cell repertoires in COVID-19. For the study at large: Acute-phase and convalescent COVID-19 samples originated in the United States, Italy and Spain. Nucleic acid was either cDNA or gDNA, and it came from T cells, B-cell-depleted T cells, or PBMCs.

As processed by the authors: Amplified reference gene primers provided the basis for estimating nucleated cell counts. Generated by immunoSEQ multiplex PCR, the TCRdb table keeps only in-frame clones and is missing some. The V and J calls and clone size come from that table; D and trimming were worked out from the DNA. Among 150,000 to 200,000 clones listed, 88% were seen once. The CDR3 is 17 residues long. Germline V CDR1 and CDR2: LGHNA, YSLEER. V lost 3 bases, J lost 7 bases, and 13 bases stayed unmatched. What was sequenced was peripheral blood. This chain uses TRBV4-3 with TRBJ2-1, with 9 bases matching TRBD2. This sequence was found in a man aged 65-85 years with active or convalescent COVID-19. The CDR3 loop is CASSHSSAGGPWNEQFF. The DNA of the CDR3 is TGCGCCAGCAGCCACTCTTCCGCGGGGGGGCCCTGGAATGAGCAGTTCTTC.